A selection of T cell receptor beta chains follows, all from one sample in a study of blood T cell repertoires in COVID-19. Some clones are missing from TCRdb's copy, which holds only in-frame ones; the method was immunoSEQ multiplex PCR. The sample lists 200,000 to 300,000 clones, around 84% seen once, with over 2% in the top ten. The sequenced sample was peripheral blood. The receptors shown here come from a man aged 35 to 55 who had recovered from COVID-19. The CDR3 runs from the conserved cysteine through the conserved F or W.

cdr3_aa	v_call	j_call	cdr3_length
CASSHSGRQETQYF	TRBV7-9	TRBJ2-5	14
CASSWENRVPQHF	TRBV12-3/TRBV12-4	TRBJ1-5	13
CAITERGGSPLHF	TRBV10-3	TRBJ1-6	13
CASSNPGGRKNIQYF	TRBV19	TRBJ2-4	15
CASSLEGTGYTF	TRBV5-6	TRBJ1-2	12
CAWSVLSGYEQYF	TRBV30	TRBJ2-7	13
CASRTGTGIYEQYF	TRBV2	TRBJ2-7	14
CASSIARQDNEQFF	TRBV19	TRBJ2-1	14
CASSQDSYKQFF	TRBV9	TRBJ2-1	12
CAIKPPQGAHLHF	TRBV10-3	TRBJ1-6	13
CASSLSGGVYNEQFF	TRBV7-9	TRBJ2-1	15
CASSSAGTASSGANVLTF	TRBV5-1	TRBJ2-6	18
CAWSPYQGDTQYF	TRBV30	TRBJ2-3	13
CASSAGQGFPYNSPLHF	TRBV9	TRBJ1-6	17
CASSPGGESITGELFF	TRBV9	TRBJ2-2	16
CAWSGGLGGTDTQYF	TRBV30	TRBJ2-3	15
CASRESRGYGYTF	TRBV6-5	TRBJ1-2	13
CSVEDRGNGYTF	TRBV29-1	TRBJ1-2	12
CAISDQTSGNSYEQYF	TRBV10-3	TRBJ2-7	16
CASSLDLDSSYEQYF	TRBV11-2	TRBJ2-7	15
CASSLEGVFEDTQYF	TRBV5-1	TRBJ2-3	15
CSVSFVGRDTEAFF	TRBV29-1	TRBJ1-1	14
CASSSGTSGRVDTQYF	TRBV11-3	TRBJ2-3	16
CASSDILNQPQHF	TRBV6-2/TRBV6-3	TRBJ1-5	13
CASSPLSNTEAFF	TRBV7-8	TRBJ1-1	13
CASSPGQAKNIQYF	TRBV5-6	TRBJ2-4	14
CASSFVSSYNEQFF	TRBV5-6	TRBJ2-1	14
CASSLNSGESTRNGELFF	TRBV23-1	TRBJ2-2	18
CASSIDMFQNIQYF	TRBV19	TRBJ2-4	14
CASSQASGGGTDTQYF	TRBV4-2	TRBJ2-3	16
CASSPDRGYRFF	TRBV11-3	TRBJ2-1	12
CAWGQGDHSGANVLTF	TRBV30	TRBJ2-6	16
CARERQGTGELFF	TRBV30	TRBJ2-2	13
CASSPLSGDLPYEQYF	TRBV18	TRBJ2-7	16
CASSLQSLGSPLHF	TRBV5-6	TRBJ1-6	14
CASSLAGSYNSPLHF	TRBV27	TRBJ1-6	15
CAWSPPAGQGGNYGYTF	TRBV30	TRBJ1-2	17
CASTYAGTGNYGYTF	TRBV19	TRBJ1-2	15
CASSSTGMGNTIYF	TRBV7-9	TRBJ1-3	14
CASSFFYTGAELFF	TRBV27	TRBJ2-2	14
CASSPLLGNTIYF	TRBV7-2	TRBJ1-3	13
CSAPTGYGYTF	TRBV20-1	TRBJ1-2	11
CASRIPQDRGQDYGYTF	TRBV21-1	TRBJ1-2	17
CASSQDQGLAENRRDNEQFF	TRBV4-3	TRBJ2-1	20
CASSEAPGSMNTEAFF	TRBV6-1	TRBJ1-1	16
CASSLGAGAEQYF	TRBV11-3	TRBJ2-7	13
CASSTGLAGLSREQYF	TRBV5-4	TRBJ2-7	16
CASSPQLAASGSEQYF	TRBV14	TRBJ2-7	16
CAPVPGEVYTETQYF	TRBV24-1	TRBJ2-5	15
CASSEYGGNQPQHF	TRBV6-1	TRBJ1-5	14
CASMAAGQGMFGELFF	TRBV19	TRBJ2-2	16